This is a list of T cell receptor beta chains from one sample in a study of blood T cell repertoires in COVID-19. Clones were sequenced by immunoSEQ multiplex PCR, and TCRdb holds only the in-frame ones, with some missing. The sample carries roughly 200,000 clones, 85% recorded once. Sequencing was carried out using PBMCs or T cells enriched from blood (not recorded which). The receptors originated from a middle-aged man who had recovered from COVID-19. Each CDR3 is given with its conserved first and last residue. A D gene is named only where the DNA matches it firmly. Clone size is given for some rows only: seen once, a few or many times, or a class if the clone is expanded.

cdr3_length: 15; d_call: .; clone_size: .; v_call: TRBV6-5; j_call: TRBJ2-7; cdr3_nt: TGTGCCAGCAGTTACTTACCCTACGACTCCTACGAGCAGTACTTC; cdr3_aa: CASSYLPYDSYEQYF
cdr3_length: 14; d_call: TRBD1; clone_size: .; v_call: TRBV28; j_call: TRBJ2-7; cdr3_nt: TGTGCCAGCAGCCAGACAGGGTCCTCCTACGAGCAGTACTTC; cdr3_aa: CASSQTGSSYEQYF
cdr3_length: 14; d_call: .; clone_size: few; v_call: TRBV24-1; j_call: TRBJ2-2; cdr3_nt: TGTGCCACCAGTGATTTCAGGGACACCGGGGAGCTGTTTTTT; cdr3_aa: CATSDFRDTGELFF
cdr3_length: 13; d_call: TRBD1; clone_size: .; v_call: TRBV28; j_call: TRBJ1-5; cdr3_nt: TGTGCCAGCCATACAGGGGGCTATCAGCCCCAGCATTTT; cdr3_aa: CASHTGGYQPQHF
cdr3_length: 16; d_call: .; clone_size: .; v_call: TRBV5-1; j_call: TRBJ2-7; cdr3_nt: TGCGCCAGCAGCTTGGCTGGAGTGATTCCGGCGAGCGAGCAGTACTTC; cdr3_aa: CASSLAGVIPASEQYF
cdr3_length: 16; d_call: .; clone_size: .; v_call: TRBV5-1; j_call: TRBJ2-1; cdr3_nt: TGCGCCAGCAGCGGGACCGGAGGGGGCAATTACAATGAGCAGTTCTTC; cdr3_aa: CASSGTGGGNYNEQFF
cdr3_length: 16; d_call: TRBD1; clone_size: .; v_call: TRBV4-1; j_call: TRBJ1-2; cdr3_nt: TGCGCCAGCAGCCAAGATTGGGCAGGGGGCGACTATGGCTACACCTTC; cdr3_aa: CASSQDWAGGDYGYTF
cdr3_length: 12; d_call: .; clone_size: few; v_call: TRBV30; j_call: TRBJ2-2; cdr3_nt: TGTGCCTGGAGTCCCTTCACCGGGGAGCTGTTTTTT; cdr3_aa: CAWSPFTGELFF
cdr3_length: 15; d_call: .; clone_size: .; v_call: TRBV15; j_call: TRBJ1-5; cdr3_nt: TGTGCCACCAGCAGAGATCGGGATGGGTATCAGCCCCAGCATTTT; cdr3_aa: CATSRDRDGYQPQHF
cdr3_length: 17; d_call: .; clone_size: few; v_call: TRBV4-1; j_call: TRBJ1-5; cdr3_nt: TGCGCCAGCAGCCAAGAAAAGGGGGTGGGAGTCAATCAGCCCCAGCATTTT; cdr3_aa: CASSQEKGVGVNQPQHF
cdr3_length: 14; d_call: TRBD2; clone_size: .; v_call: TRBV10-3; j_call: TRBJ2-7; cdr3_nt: TGTGCCATCAGTCCCACTAGCGGGTCCTACGAGCAGTACTTC; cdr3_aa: CAISPTSGSYEQYF
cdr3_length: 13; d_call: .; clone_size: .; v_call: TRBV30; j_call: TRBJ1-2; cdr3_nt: TGTGCCTGCCCGGACAGAGCTAACTATGGCTACACCTTC; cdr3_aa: CACPDRANYGYTF
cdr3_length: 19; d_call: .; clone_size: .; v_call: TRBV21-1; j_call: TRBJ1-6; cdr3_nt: TGTGCCAGCAGCAAGGGTATAACGGGACAGGGACGGAATGAGTCACCCCTCCACTTT; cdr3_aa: CASSKGITGQGRNESPLHF
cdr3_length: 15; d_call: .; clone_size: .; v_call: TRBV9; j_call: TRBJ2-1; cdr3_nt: TGTGCCAGCAGCGTAGCGGGGGAGCTTATCGGGGAGCAGTTCTTC; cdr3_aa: CASSVAGELIGEQFF
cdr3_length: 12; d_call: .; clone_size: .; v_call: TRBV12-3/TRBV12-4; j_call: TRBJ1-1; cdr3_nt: TGTGCCAGTGGGCAGGGAAGGACTGAAGCTTTCTTT; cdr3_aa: CASGQGRTEAFF
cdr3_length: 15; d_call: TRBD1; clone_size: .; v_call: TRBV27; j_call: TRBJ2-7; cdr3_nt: TGTGCCAGCAGTTGGGTGGGACAGGGGTCCTACGAGCAGTACTTC; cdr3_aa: CASSWVGQGSYEQYF
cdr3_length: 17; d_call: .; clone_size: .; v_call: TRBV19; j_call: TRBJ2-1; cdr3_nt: TGTGCCAGTAGTATAGAGAAGCGGACCGGCTCCTACAATGAGCAGTTCTTC; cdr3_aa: CASSIEKRTGSYNEQFF